The source of this T cell receptor beta chain is a study of memory CD4+ T cells and cytomegalovirus serostatus. The sort gate was single viable CD3+CD4+CD8-CD45RO+ cells for memory CD4+ T cells. The CDR3 length is 15 residues. Trimming shortened V by 3 bases and J by 0 bases, and 11 bases separated the two germline ends. Germline-derived CDR1 and CDR2 are MDHEN and SYDVKM. Sequencing was performed with immunoSEQ multiplex PCR; in TCRdb, only in-frame clones are kept and a portion is missing. Of about 75,000 clones in the sample, about 73% were seen once. The sample consisted of memory CD4+ T cells from blood. The chain uses TRBV28 and TRBJ1-1, with D uncertain. This clonotype was sampled from an adult in good health and CMV-seropositive. The CDR3 nucleotides read TGTGCCAGCAGTTTTCTTCCAACAGTGAACACTGAAGCTTTCTTT. It specifies CASSFLPTVNTEAFF.